Below, 7 T cell receptor beta chains from the same sample are listed, as sequenced in a study of blood T cells in healthy people across ages. Alongside a J-beta primer mix, a sample-barcoded 5' primer served in a second PCR lasting about 7 to 11 cycles. TCRdb itself ran the 5' RACE reads through MiXCR, one entry per CDR3 protein. The data contain 1.8 million or so distinct CDR3 sequences, about 39% of them seen just once; the ten biggest clones take up about 23%. Sequencing was performed on blood. These receptors were taken from a human donor in good health.

This clonotype appeared a few times. The V call is TRBV7-2, the J call TRBJ2-2, with D perhaps matching TRBD2 (5 bases). The CDR3 contains 13 residues. Trimming stripped 4 bases from V and 9 bases from J, with 12 bases between. The V gene's germline CDR1 is SGHTA and CDR2 FQGNSA. The CDR3 protein is CASSSHRDRELFF. The CDR3 DNA sequence: TGTGCCAGCAGCTCGCATCGGGATAGGGAGCTGTTTTTT.

The chain is built from TRBV12-3 or TRBV12-4 and TRBJ1-2; 8 nucleotides match TRBD1. The V and J ends lost 5 bases and 6 bases, in that order; junction bases with no gene match: 17. CDR3 length: 17 amino acids. The CDR3 is CASSARLGQGNWNGYTF. CDR3 nucleotides: TGTGCCAGCAGTGCCCGGCTAGGACAGGGAAATTGGAATGGCTACACCTTC.

The genes are TRBV6-1 and TRBJ1-1; D gene unclear. The CDR3 has 13 amino acids. Germline CDR1 MNHNS, CDR2 SASEGT. Trimming pared 9 bases from V and 2 bases from J, leaving 13 bases between. As DNA, the CDR3 is TGTGCCAGTGGTCAACAGCTAAACACTGAAGCTTTCTTT. This codes for CASGQQLNTEAFF.

J is TRBJ1-6 and V is TRBV6-1; possibly TRBD1 for D (5 bases). Trimming took 4 bases from V and 8 from J, leaving 18 bases between them. Germline lookup yields CDR1 MNHNS and CDR2 SASEGT. The length of the CDR3 is 16 residues. CDR3 sequence reads: CASSVGHGQTHSPLHF. In DNA, the CDR3 is TGTGCCAGCAGTGTTGGACATGGGCAAACTCATTCACCCCTCCACTTT.

A note on this clonotype: A read error may account for a junction end that differs from germline. The chain joins TRBV7-9 to TRBJ2-3; D is perhaps TRBD1 or TRBD2 (5 bases each). Germline V lookup: CDR1 SEHNR, CDR2 FQNEAQ (reference sequence). The CDR3 is made up of 15 amino acids. The CDR3 DNA follows: TGTGCCAACAGCCCGTTGGGGACGAGCACAGATACGCAGTATTTT. Amino acid sequence: CANSPLGTSTDTQYF.

This chain links TRBV29-1 with TRBJ2-1, with 7 bases matching TRBD1. With 8 bases clipped from V and 6 bases from J, the junction kept 10 bases outside the gene matches. The V gene's germline CDR1 is SQVTM and CDR2 ANQGSEA. The CDR3 is made up of 13 amino acids. In DNA form, the CDR3 reads TGCAGCTCGAGCAACAGGGGTGGCAATGAGCAGTTCTTC. Encoded protein: CSSSNRGGNEQFF.

The CDR3 DNA reads TGCAGCGTTTTACTAGCCTCCCAGGGTACGCAGTATTTT. Protein product: CSVLLASQGTQYF. The chain links TRBV29-1 to TRBJ2-3; possible D gene TRBD2, 6 bases. This CDR3 has 13 residues. The germline V and J ends were trimmed by 5 bases and 8 bases, with 17 bases remaining between them. Germline V gene lookup returns CDR1 SQVTM and CDR2 ANQGSEA.